This TCR beta chain was identified in a study of blood T cell repertoires in COVID-19. The wider study: Samples of COVID-19 (acute and convalescent) were obtained from the United States, Italy and Spain.

Authors' data handling: The assay estimated nucleated cells by amplifying reference gene primers. The method was immunoSEQ multiplex PCR; TCRdb's version includes in-frame clones alone and lacks a portion of them. The DNA gave D and trimming, while V, J and clone size come from that table. The sample holds over 50,000 clones, just over 85% seen once. CDR3 size: 15 residues. With V trimmed by 4 bases and J by 1 base, 7 bases remained unmatched. Germline V gene lookup returns CDR1 SGHRS and CDR2 YFSETQ. The sequence was obtained from a man between 65 and 85 years old with active COVID-19. Sequenced: peripheral blood. The V gene is TRBV5-1, the J gene TRBJ1-1, with TRBD1 matching 7 bases. The CDR3 reads CASSDLGQPNTEAFF. Written as DNA, the CDR3 is TGCGCCAGCAGCGACCTGGGACAGCCGAACACTGAAGCTTTCTTT.